A selection of T cell receptor beta chains follows, all from one sample in a study of shared clonotypes between healthy human individuals. Sequencing used immunoSEQ multiplex PCR; TCRdb keeps in-frame clones, though not all of them. The data show about 490,000 clones, around 80% seen once. Sequencing was carried out using PBMCs. These receptors came from a woman aged 35 to 49 in good health. Some clones in this sample may be carry-over from other donors' samples. Both conserved end residues are trimmed from each CDR3.

TRBV6-1,TRBJ2-5,ASSEAEKGWEQY
TRBV30,TRBJ1-3,ACTGTGFGNTIY
TRBV4-1,TRBJ2-1,ASSQEARQEQF
TRBV14,TRBJ1-2,ASSPRQRNGYT
TRBV11-2,TRBJ2-7,ASSFYLAGAEQY
TRBV5-1,TRBJ1-3,ASSYGGDFSSGNTIY
TRBV11-2,TRBJ1-2,ASSFAQMGYGYT
TRBV18,TRBJ2-1,ASSPGLAGAGQF
TRBV21-1,TRBJ1-2,ASSEGGSQFGYT
TRBV6-5,TRBJ2-1,ASSAYRGSGQQF
TRBV28,TRBJ2-5,ASSFSGQEETQY
TRBV7-2,TRBJ1-5,ASSLEGGRDQPQH
TRBV15,TRBJ2-7,ATSNPIQTGSYEQY
TRBV5-1,TRBJ2-2,ASSPPGGGASTGELF
TRBV7-2,TRBJ1-5,ASSIRGDQPQH
TRBV15,TRBJ2-1,ATSVRQEGYNEQF
TRBV18,TRBJ2-3,ASSISGSDGDTQY
TRBV5-1,TRBJ2-1,ASMAGGPLYEQF
TRBV30,TRBJ1-2,AWSDGLLYGYT
TRBV5-1,TRBJ2-1,ASSSSSGSTSYNEQF